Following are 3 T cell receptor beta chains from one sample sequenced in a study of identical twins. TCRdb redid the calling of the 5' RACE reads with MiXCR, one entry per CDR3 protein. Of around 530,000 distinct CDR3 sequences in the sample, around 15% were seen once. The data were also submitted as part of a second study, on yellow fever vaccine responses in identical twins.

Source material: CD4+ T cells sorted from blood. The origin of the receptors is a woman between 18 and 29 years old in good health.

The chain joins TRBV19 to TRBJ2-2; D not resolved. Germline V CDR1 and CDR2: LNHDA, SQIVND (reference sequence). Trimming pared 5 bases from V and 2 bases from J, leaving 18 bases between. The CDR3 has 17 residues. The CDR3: CASSPLTLPLNTGELFF. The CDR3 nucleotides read TGTGCCAGTAGTCCCCTGACCCTCCCATTAAACACCGGGGAGCTGTTTTTT.

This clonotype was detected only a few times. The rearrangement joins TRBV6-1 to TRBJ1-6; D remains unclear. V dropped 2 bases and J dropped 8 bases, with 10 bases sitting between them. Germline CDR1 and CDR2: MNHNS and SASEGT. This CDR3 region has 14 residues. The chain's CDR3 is CASSENPGDSPLHF. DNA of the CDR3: TGTGCCAGCAGTGAAAACCCCGGGGATTCACCCCTCCACTTT.

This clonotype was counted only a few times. CDR3 DNA: TGTGCCAGCAGCCAAGCCCACAGGGGCCCCTACGAGCAGTACTTC. Residues: CASSQAHRGPYEQYF. This rearrangement joins TRBV3-1 to TRBJ2-7; 7 bases are a match to TRBD1. Germline CDR1 is LGHDT and CDR2 is YNNKEL (reference sequence). CDR3 size: 15 residues. V lost 1 base and J lost 2; bases outside the gene matches: 5.